This T cell receptor (beta chain) was found in a study of T cells in Graves' hyperthyroidism and ophthalmopathy. For the study at large: Specimen type is peripheral blood, collected at initial diagnosis prior to any treatment.

This clonotype was counted ten times or more. V lost 8 bases, J lost 4 bases, and 13 bases stayed unmatched. Germline assignment: CDR1 MNHEY and CDR2 SMNVEV (reference sequence). This CDR3 is built from 15 residues. The investigators amplified TCR beta CDR3 regions from RNA transcripts. First-round RT-PCR of the TCR CDR3 relied on the HTBI primer set. TCRdb reprocessed the multiplex PCR reads with MiXCR, giving one entry per CDR3 protein. The sample consists of approximately 610,000 distinct CDR3 sequences, approximately 14% of them appearing once. The V and J genes are TRBV27 and TRBJ2-7; TRBD1 aligns across 8 bases. The TCR originated in a woman aged 40 to 50 with Graves' ophthalmopathy. The material sequenced was blood. The CDR3 DNA sequence: TGTGCCAGCTGGAGGGCAGGGGGCGCGTTTTACGAGCAGTACTTC. It is translated as CASWRAGGAFYEQYF.